This entry describes one T cell receptor (beta chain). In the original processing: Reference gene primer amplification gave estimated nucleated cell counts. Data came from immunoSEQ multiplex PCR; TCRdb stores just in-frame clones and leaves some out. The V and J calls and clone size were taken over from that table, and D and trimming were inferred from the DNA. The sample lists 110,000 or so clones; about 83% were seen once. These data come from a study of blood T cell repertoires in COVID-19. Study-wide background: Material from acute and convalescent COVID-19 was sourced from the United States, Italy and Spain. T cells, B-cell-depleted T cells, or PBMCs supplied cDNA or gDNA.

CDR1 and CDR2 (germline): SGDLS, YYNGEE. V lost 0 bases and J lost 1; bases outside the gene matches: 12. The CDR3 is 19 amino acids. The TCR originated in a woman in her forties or fifties with acute or convalescent COVID-19. The gene calls are TRBV9 and TRBJ2-1, with 8 positions matching TRBD2. The source material was peripheral blood. CDR3 sequence (DNA): TGTGCCAGCAGCGTAGACGGGGGGGCGGCGGTTAATTCCTACAATGAGCAGTTCTTC. This translates into CASSVDGGAAVNSYNEQFF.